The clone carrying this T cell receptor beta chain was picked up many times. The antigen remains unidentified. The data originate from a study of T cells in Graves' hyperthyroidism and ophthalmopathy. Points from the study as a whole: Among clonotypes expanded in thyroid above 0.001, most were also found in blood. Ophthalmopathy was separated from stable hyperthyroidism by a 13 V-J model.

The investigators amplified TCR beta CDR3 regions from RNA transcripts. When the TCR CDR3 underwent first-round RT-PCR, the HTBI primer set was used. Each CDR3 protein gets one entry after TCRdb re-called the multiplex PCR reads with MiXCR. Among some 800,000 distinct CDR3 sequences listed, 38% were seen once. PBMCs were obtained from over 8.5 ml fresh peripheral blood. V lost 10 bases and J lost 2, with 8 bases in between. Looked up from germline, CDR1 is LNHDA and CDR2 is SQIVND (reference sequence). There are 11 residues in the CDR3. V and J are TRBV19 and TRBJ1-1; D gene ambiguous. Sequences were obtained from blood. This sequence was found in a young man with Graves' hyperthyroidism. CDR3 DNA sequence: TGTGCCACCGAAGTAAACACTGAAGCTTTCTTT. Encoded protein: CATEVNTEAFF.